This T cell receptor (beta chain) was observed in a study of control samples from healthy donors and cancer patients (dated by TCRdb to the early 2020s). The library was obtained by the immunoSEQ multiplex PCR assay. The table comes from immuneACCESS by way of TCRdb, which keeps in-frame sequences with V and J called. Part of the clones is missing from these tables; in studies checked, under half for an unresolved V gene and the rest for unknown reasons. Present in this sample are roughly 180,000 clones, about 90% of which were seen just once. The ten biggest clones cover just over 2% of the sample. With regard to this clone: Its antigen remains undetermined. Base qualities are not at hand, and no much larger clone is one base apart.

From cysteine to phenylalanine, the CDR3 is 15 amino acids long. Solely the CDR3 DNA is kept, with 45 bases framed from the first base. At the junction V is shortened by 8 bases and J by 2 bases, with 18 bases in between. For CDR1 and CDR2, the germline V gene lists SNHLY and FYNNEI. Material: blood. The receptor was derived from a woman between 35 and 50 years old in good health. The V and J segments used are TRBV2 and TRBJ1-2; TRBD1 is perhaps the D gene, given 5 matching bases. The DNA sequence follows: TGTGCCAGCCAGAGGGGTGTGGACTTCAACTATGGCTACACCTTC. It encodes CASQRGVDFNYGYTF.